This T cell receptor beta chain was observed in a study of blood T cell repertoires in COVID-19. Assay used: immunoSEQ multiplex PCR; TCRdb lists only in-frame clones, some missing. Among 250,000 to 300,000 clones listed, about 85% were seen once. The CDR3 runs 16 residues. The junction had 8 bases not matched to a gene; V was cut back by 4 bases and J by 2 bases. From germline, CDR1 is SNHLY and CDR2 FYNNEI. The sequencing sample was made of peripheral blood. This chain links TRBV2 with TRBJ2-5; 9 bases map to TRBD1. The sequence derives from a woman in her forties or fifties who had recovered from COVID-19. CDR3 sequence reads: CASSVETGGPQETQYF. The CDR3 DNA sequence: TGTGCCAGCAGTGTTGAAACAGGGGGCCCTCAAGAGACCCAGTACTTC.